These T cell receptor beta chains were read from a single sample in a study of cytomegalovirus exposure and HLA in healthy donors. Produced via immunoSEQ multiplex PCR; TCRdb's table is partial and in-frame only. The sample has 55,000 to 80,000 clones, roughly four fifths seen once. The sample comprised PBMCs. Source of these receptors: a woman aged 25-40 years in good health and CMV-seropositive. CDR3s include the opening cysteine and the closing phenylalanine or tryptophan. The D gene is left open where the match is weak. The size field is filled for only some rows; it gives once, few, many or a size class.

CDR3aa	CDR3nt	v_gene	d_gene	abundance	len	j_gene
CASSQSGGYTEAFF	TGTGCCAGCAGCCAATCGGGGGGGTACACTGAAGCTTTCTTT	TRBV16	.	once	14	TRBJ1-1
CARSFAGLAAYQETQYF	TGTGCCAGAAGCTTTGCCGGACTAGCAGCGTACCAAGAGACCCAGTACTTC	TRBV5-3	TRBD2	.	17	TRBJ2-5
CAWSGGTNHEQYF	TGTGCCTGGAGTGGAGGGACTAATCACGAGCAGTACTTC	TRBV30	TRBD2	few	13	TRBJ2-7
CASSSGIPEQYF	TGTGCCAGCAGTTCCGGGATCCCAGAGCAGTACTTC	TRBV28	.	.	12	TRBJ2-7
CASSVAQGASGGYTF	TGTGCCAGCAGCGTAGCTCAGGGGGCGTCGGGCGGCTACACCTTC	TRBV9	TRBD1	.	15	TRBJ1-2
CASSEWGWQGPGETQYF	TGCGCCAGCAGTGAGTGGGGGTGGCAGGGGCCAGGGGAGACCCAGTACTTC	TRBV10-1	.	.	17	TRBJ2-5
CASSGPLEETQYF	TGTGCCAGCAGTGGGCCCTTAGAAGAGACCCAGTACTTC	TRBV27	.	.	13	TRBJ2-5
CATSRDLSGELFF	TGTGCCACCAGCAGAGATCTATCCGGGGAGCTGTTTTTT	TRBV15	.	.	13	TRBJ2-2
CASSFAGTSGIGEQFF	TGTGCCAGCAGCTTCGCCGGGACTAGCGGGATAGGTGAGCAGTTCTTC	TRBV11-3	TRBD2	.	16	TRBJ2-1
CASSLGSREWDNEQFF	TGTGCCAGCAGCTTAGGTTCGCGGGAGTGGGACAATGAGCAGTTCTTC	TRBV7-9	TRBD2	.	16	TRBJ2-1
CASYSGRQLSTEAFF	TGTGCCAGCTACTCCGGCCGACAGCTGAGCACTGAAGCTTTCTTT	TRBV2	.	.	15	TRBJ1-1
CASTRATSVHNYNEQFF	TGTGCCAGCACTAGGGCGACTAGCGTCCACAATTACAATGAGCAGTTCTTC	TRBV27	TRBD2	.	17	TRBJ2-1
CASNPGLAGGPDTGELFF	TGTGCCAGCAACCCGGGACTAGCGGGAGGGCCTGACACCGGGGAGCTGTTTTTT	TRBV5-4	TRBD2	.	18	TRBJ2-2
CASSLEGGNGYTF	TGTGCCAGCAGCTTAGAAGGGGGTAATGGCTACACCTTC	TRBV7-9	.	.	13	TRBJ1-2
CASSQGDKRDSYGYTF	TGTGCCAGCAGCCAAGGCGACAAAAGGGACAGCTATGGCTACACCTTC	TRBV4-2	TRBD1	.	16	TRBJ1-2
CASSQDGLTNQPQHF	TGTGCCAGCAGCCAAGATGGGCTGACAAATCAGCCCCAGCATTTT	TRBV4-2	.	once	15	TRBJ1-5
CASSLLRETSEAFF	TGTGCCAGCAGCCTCCTCCGGGAGACCTCTGAAGCTTTCTTT	TRBV9	.	.	14	TRBJ1-1
CASSFGDSKQETQYF	TGTGCCAGCAGCTTTGGTGACAGCAAACAAGAGACCCAGTACTTC	TRBV7-9	.	.	15	TRBJ2-5
CASSQGQVLPGNTIYF	TGTGCCAGTAGCCAAGGACAAGTTCTACCTGGAAACACCATATATTTT	TRBV19	.	.	16	TRBJ1-3
CASGRTGKDSPLHF	TGCGCCAGCGGGCGCACAGGGAAAGATTCACCCCTCCACTTT	TRBV10-2	.	.	14	TRBJ1-6
CASSQDLLSNEKLFF	TGCGCCAGCAGCCAAGATTTATTATCTAATGAAAAACTGTTTTTT	TRBV4-3	.	once	15	TRBJ1-4
CASSVDRAKAQFF	TGTGCCAGCAGTGTAGACAGGGCAAAGGCCCAGTTCTTC	TRBV6-4	TRBD1	few	13	TRBJ2-1